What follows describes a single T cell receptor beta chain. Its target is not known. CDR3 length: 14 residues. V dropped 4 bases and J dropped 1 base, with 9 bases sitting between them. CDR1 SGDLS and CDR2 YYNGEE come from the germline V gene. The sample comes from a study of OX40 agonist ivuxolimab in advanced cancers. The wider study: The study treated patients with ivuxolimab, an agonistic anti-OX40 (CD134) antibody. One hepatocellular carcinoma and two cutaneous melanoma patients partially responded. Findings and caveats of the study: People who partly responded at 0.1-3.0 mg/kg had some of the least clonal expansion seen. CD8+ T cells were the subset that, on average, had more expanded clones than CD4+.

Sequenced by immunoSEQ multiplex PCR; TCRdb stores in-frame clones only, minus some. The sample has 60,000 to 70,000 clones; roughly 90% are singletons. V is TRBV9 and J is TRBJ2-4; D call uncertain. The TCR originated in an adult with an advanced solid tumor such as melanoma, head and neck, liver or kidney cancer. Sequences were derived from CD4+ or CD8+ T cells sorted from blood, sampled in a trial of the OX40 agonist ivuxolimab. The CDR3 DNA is TGTGCCAGCAGCCCTCTCTCGGCCAAAAACATTCAGTACTTC. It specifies CASSPLSAKNIQYF.